This T cell receptor (beta chain) was documented in a study of yellow fever vaccine responses in identical twins. Study findings and constraints: After vaccination, twins' T cell response reportedly seemed partly convergent, partly personalized.

Each CDR3 protein gets one entry after TCRdb re-called the RT-PCR reads with MiXCR. Here the sample spans 10,000 or so distinct CDR3 sequences, approximately 82% being singletons. Germline lookup yields CDR1 LGHDT and CDR2 YNNKEL (reference sequence). The CDR3 is 15 amino acids. The V and J ends lost 1 base and 4 bases respectively, with 13 bases between them. Worth noting for this clonotype: What it binds is unknown.

The sample consisted of T cells from blood (PBMCs), unsorted or a sorted subset (not recorded which), taken before or after yellow fever vaccination (not recorded which). The rearrangement joins TRBV3-1 to TRBJ1-2, with D possibly matching TRBD1 (6 bases). This TCR came from a woman aged 18-30 years who received the yellow fever vaccine. CDR3 sequence: CASSQGPDRSYGYTF. CDR3 in DNA: TGTGCCAGCAGCCAAGGTCCGGACAGATCCTATGGCTACACCTTC. Full variable domain (outside the CDR3, taken from reference TRBV3-1 and TRBJ1-2): DTAVSQTPKYLVTQMGNDKSIKCEQNLGHDTMYWYKQDSKKFLKIMFSYNNKELIINETVPNRFSPKSPDKAHLNLHINSLELGDSAVYFCASSQGPDRSYGYTFGSGTRLTVV.